This paragraph reports one TCR beta chain. No antigen is known for it. No per-base quality is available; no much larger clone lies one base away. These data originate in a study of human T cells and chemical hapten exposure (dated by TCRdb to the early 2020s). Turning to the overall study: The libraries were sequenced as a pool, and the TCR yield per sample differed mostly because of small variations in library volumes within the pool. Peripheral blood TCR repertoire changes were tracked in vivo in alopecia patients during primary and secondary sensitization to the hapten diphenylcyclopropenone (DPC). From each blood RNA sample, both TCR alpha and TCR beta chains were sequenced. The paper's findings and limits, for the study overall: DPC sensitization did not change how many TCRs were above 1 in 1000 frequency, and no evidence was found of alterations in global repertoire structure. Repeated subsampling changed both the strength of the expansion versus patch-test correlation and the threshold at which that correlation became significant.

Libraries were built with 5' RACE. TCRdb names Illumina MiSeq as the instrument used. During library preparation, unique molecular identifiers were attached to individual cDNA molecules so that TCRs could be counted quantitatively and reproducibly. The original methods were these. The median number of TCRs per sample was approximately 93,000, ranging from roughly 20,000 to 700,000. The Decombinator software suite was used to annotate V, J and CDR3 in the TCR reads. To make PS versus PT1 abundance plots, every sample was subsampled to the same number of TCRs (28,000). Expanded TCRs were defined as absent before sensitization and observed at least eight times at the 2-week time point. In TCRdb, the public reads were trimmed at Q25 with fastp and aligned with MiXCR, with productive beta chains retained. One record per CDR3 amino acid sequence lists the most common genes and DNA. In this record, the V and J calls reflect TCRdb's handling and not the investigators' own analysis. Here the sample has 80,000 or so distinct CDR3 sequences; 15% to 20% occur a single time. About 6.8% of the sample rests with the top ten.

Total RNA was extracted from unfractionated whole blood that had been collected in Tempus Blood RNA tubes. Five healthy volunteers served as TCR sequencing controls and were bled at day 0, 2 weeks and 6 weeks. Sequences SGHKS (CDR1) and YYEKEE (CDR2) are obtained from the germline V gene (reference sequence). Cut back by 4 bases and 0 bases, the V and J ends lie 14 bases apart. The CDR3 numbers 16 residues from cysteine through phenylalanine. The read is trimmed to its CDR3 DNA, 48 bases read in frame from base 1. The TCR was taken from a female donor in good health. Rearrangement joined TRBV5-5 to TRBJ1-3; matching of 6 bases hints at TRBD1 as the D gene. The DNA sequence is TGTGCCAGCAGCCTCTGGACAGCAAACTCTGGAAACACCATATATTTT. Its protein product is CASSLWTANSGNTIYF.